Each of the 32 T cell receptor beta chains below was sequenced from the same sample in a study of T-cell memory formation after mild COVID-19. TCRdb reanalysed the 5' RACE reads using MiXCR and keeps one entry per CDR3 protein. The repertoire holds some 130,000 distinct CDR3 sequences, with 20% to 25% as singletons. Sequenced sample: PBMCs or a T cell subset sorted from them (not recorded which). These receptors originate from an adult woman who had mild COVID-19 (a few samples of this study predate the infection). Cell type and time point are not known.

This clonotype was found a few times. The genes are TRBV29-1 and TRBJ2-3, with unresolved D. The CDR3 runs to 12 residues. The germline V and J ends were trimmed by 1 base and 4 bases, with 6 bases remaining between them. The germline gives CDR1 SQVTM, CDR2 ANQGSEA. In DNA, the CDR3 is TGCAGCGTTGAAGGCAGTTCAGATACGCAGTATTTT. Translated: CSVEGSSDTQYF.

This sequence joins TRBV13 and TRBJ2-1, with 10 bases lining up with TRBD2. Germline V gene sequence: CDR1 PRHDT, CDR2 FYEKMQ (reference sequence). The CDR3 is 17 amino acids. The V segment lost 4 bases and the J segment 6 bases; nucleotides outside the gene matches: 12. CDR3 coding DNA: TGTGCCAGCAGCTCCCTGGCTGCTAGCGGGAGTGGCAATGAGCAGTTCTTC. This encodes CASSSLAASGSGNEQFF.

The genes are TRBV10-3 and TRBJ2-7; tentative D call: TRBD2 (6 bases). The length of the CDR3 is 15 residues. CDR1 is ENHRY and CDR2 is SYGVKD in the germline V gene. Trimming removed 3 bases from V and 4 bases from J, with 16 bases in between. In DNA, the CDR3 is TGTGCCATCAGTGACCCGGGATTCGCGGGGTACGAGCAGTACTTC. Translated, it gives CAISDPGFAGYEQYF.

This clonotype was picked up a small number of times. The chain combines TRBV7-2 with TRBJ2-3; TRBD1 agrees at 8 bases. This CDR3 region has 16 residues. Per germline, CDR1 SGHTA and CDR2 FQGNSA. Trimming removed 5 bases from V and 5 bases from J; junction bases left unmatched: 12. CDR3 sequence (DNA): TGTGCCAGCAGCCCCATGACAGGGGTGGGGGGAGATACGCAGTATTTT. It codes for CASSPMTGVGGDTQYF.

The gene calls are TRBV10-3 and TRBJ2-5, with 9 bases identical to TRBD1. Per germline, CDR1 ENHRY and CDR2 SYGVKD. V was clipped by 3 bases and J by 3 bases; unmatched bases: 11. This CDR3 is built from 17 residues. CDR3 sequence: CAISEGQGQGRKETQYF. The CDR3 coding sequence is TGTGCCATCAGTGAAGGGCAGGGACAGGGTCGAAAAGAGACCCAGTACTTC.

This clonotype turned up a few times. This chain links TRBV6-5 with TRBJ1-2; TRBD1 matches at 8 bases. The CDR3 consists of 12 residues. CDR1 MNHEY and CDR2 SVGAGI come from the germline V gene. The junction had 7 bases not matched to a gene; V was cut back by 10 bases and J by 6 bases. The CDR3: CATSGQEDGYTF. In DNA form, the CDR3 reads TGTGCCACTTCGGGACAGGAAGATGGCTACACCTTC.

This clonotype has just one count. The rearrangement joins TRBV7-8 to TRBJ1-5, with 7 bases fitting TRBD1. Trimming took 5 bases from V and 0 from J; bases not matched to a gene: 7. The germline gives CDR1 SGHVS, CDR2 FQNEAQ. The CDR3 length is 16 residues. The CDR3 is CASSPGTVYSNQPQHF. CDR3 nucleotide sequence: TGTGCCAGCAGCCCGGGGACAGTTTATAGCAATCAGCCCCAGCATTTT.

The J gene is TRBJ1-1, the V gene TRBV5-6; D uncertain. V shed 0 bases and J shed 1 base, with 7 bases lying between them. This CDR3 comprises 14 residues. Germline values: CDR1 SGHDT, CDR2 YYEEEE. CDR3 bases: TGTGCCAGCAGCTTGGAAATCGCGAACACTGAAGCTTTCTTT. As protein: CASSLEIANTEAFF.

The chain employs TRBV7-6 and TRBJ1-6; a possible D gene is TRBD1 (6 bases). V lost 5 bases and J 6 bases, leaving 14 bases between the germline ends. This CDR3 region has 15 residues. Germline loops: CDR1 SGHVS, CDR2 FNYEAQ. As DNA, the CDR3 is TGTGCCAGCAGCCAGGGGCTAAAGGGTAATTCACCCCTCCACTTT. Encoded protein: CASSQGLKGNSPLHF. The variable domain in full, completed from reference TRBV7-6 and TRBJ1-6, reads GAGVSQSPRYKVTKRGQDVALRCDPISGHVSLYWYRQALGQGPEFLTYFNYEAQQDKSGLPNDRFSAERPEGSISTLTIQRTEQRDSAMYRCASSQGLKGNSPLHFGNGTRLTVT.

This clonotype was detected a few times. V and J are TRBV12-3 or TRBV12-4 and TRBJ1-1; no clear D. Trimming removed 7 bases from V and 3 bases from J, with 15 bases in between. The CDR3 sequence is 14 residues long. The CDR3 nucleotides read TGTGCCAGCACCCGTGGAGACGGGGACACTGAAGCTTTCTTT. Translating gives CASTRGDGDTEAFF.

This chain links TRBV27 with TRBJ2-6; D is uncertain. CDR3 length equals 15 residues. Trimming took off 1 base at V and 0 bases at J, with 4 bases between the two ends. Germline assignment: CDR1 MNHEY and CDR2 SMNVEV (reference sequence). CDR3 amino acids: CASSLLASGANVLTF. CDR3 sequence (DNA): TGTGCCAGCAGTTTATTGGCCTCTGGGGCCAACGTCCTGACTTTC.

The V and J genes are TRBV6-1 and TRBJ1-1; a weak D match, TRBD1 (6 bases). Trimming pared 3 bases from V and 2 bases from J, leaving 16 bases between. There are 16 residues in the CDR3. Germline V gene lookup returns CDR1 MNHNS and CDR2 SASEGT. The CDR3 spells CASSENLGAGNTEAFF. For the CDR3, the DNA is TGTGCCAGCAGTGAGAATCTGGGGGCCGGAAACACTGAAGCTTTCTTT.

V gene TRBV6-6 combines with J gene TRBJ1-1; D is ambiguous. V shed 0 bases and J shed 4 bases, with 18 bases lying between them. Germline assignment: CDR1 MNHNY and CDR2 SVGAGI (reference sequence). The CDR3 is made up of 17 amino acids. CDR3 in amino acids: CASSYSKEDPLPTEAFF. The CDR3 nucleotides read TGTGCCAGCAGTTACTCGAAGGAGGACCCGCTCCCCACTGAAGCTTTCTTT.

This clonotype came up many times. This chain connects TRBV5-1 to TRBJ2-7, with D possibly TRBD2 on 5 matching bases. V lost 2 bases to trimming and J lost 3 bases, with 9 bases between them. The CDR3 is 13 residues long. Germline V gene lookup returns CDR1 SGHRS and CDR2 YFSETQ. The CDR3 DNA reads as TGCGCCAGCAGCTTCGGACGGGACTACGAGCAGTACTTC. This sequence encodes CASSFGRDYEQYF. The complete variable domain, with remaining parts taken from reference TRBV5-1 and TRBJ2-7, reads KAGVTQTPRYLIKTRGQQVTLSCSPISGHRSVSWYQQTPGQGLQFLFEYFSETQRNKGNFPGRFSGRQFSNSRSEMNVSTLELGDSALYLCASSFGRDYEQYFGPGTRLTVT.

The chain employs TRBV27 and TRBJ2-7; 9 positions match TRBD2. Germline V gives CDR1 MNHEY, CDR2 SMNVEV (reference sequence). Losses at the gene ends were 0 bases for V and 5 bases for J; bases not matched to a gene: 8. There are 16 residues in the CDR3. DNA for the CDR3: TGTGCCAGCAGTTTATCGAGTAGCGGGAGTTTACACGAGCAGTACTTC. As protein: CASSLSSSGSLHEQYF.

V gene TRBV5-8 combines with J gene TRBJ2-7; D perhaps matches TRBD1 (6 bases). Trimming took off 0 bases at V and 3 bases at J, with 13 bases between the two ends. CDR1 and CDR2 (germline): SGHTS, YDEGEE. The CDR3 spans 15 residues. The CDR3 loop is CASSLAGTPNYEQYF. The CDR3 region has the DNA TGTGCCAGCAGCTTGGCCGGGACACCTAACTACGAGCAGTACTTC. Filled out from reference TRBV5-8 and TRBJ2-7, the complete variable domain reads EAGVTQSPTHLIKTRGQQATLRCSPISGHTSVYWYQQALGLGLQFLLWYDEGEERNRGNFPPRFSGRQFPNYSSELNVNALELEDSALYLCASSLAGTPNYEQYFGPGTRLTVT.

The chain has TRBV20-1 and TRBJ1-5; 9 bases fit TRBD1. The V gene's germline CDR1 is DFQATT and CDR2 SNEGSKA (reference sequence). The CDR3 covers 15 residues. J gave up 1 base and V 4 bases, and 5 bases lay outside the gene matches. The CDR3 loop reads CSANTGGESNQPQHF. The CDR3 coding sequence is TGCAGTGCTAATACAGGGGGCGAGAGCAATCAGCCCCAGCATTTT.

This clonotype was seen only a few times. The V gene is TRBV28, the J gene TRBJ2-1, with TRBD1 as a possible D gene (5 bases). Trimming stripped 5 bases from V and 6 bases from J, with 14 bases between. Germline V lookup: CDR1 MDHEN, CDR2 SYDVKM. The CDR3 runs to 14 residues. This chain's CDR3 is CASSGPGFANEQFF. The CDR3 nucleotides read TGTGCCAGCAGTGGGCCAGGGTTTGCCAATGAGCAGTTCTTC.

In its sample, this clonotype was seen once. The rearrangement links TRBV21-1 to TRBJ2-3; the table's D call TRBD2 went unverified against the DNA. TRBV21-1 is reported as a pseudogene. The CDR3 totals 20 residues. CDR3 coding DNA: TGTGCCAGCAGCAAAGCCCCGGGACTAGCGGGGGATCATAGCACAGATACGCAGTATTTT. Its protein is CASSKAPGLAGDHSTDTQYF.

The chain recombines TRBV9 with TRBJ2-1, with D unclear. The V gene's germline CDR1 is SGDLS and CDR2 YYNGEE. The CDR3 spans 14 residues. The V and J ends lost 0 bases and 7 bases respectively, with 11 bases between them. CDR3 bases: TGTGCCAGCAGCGTAGCTGTAGCTCGAAATGAGCAGTTCTTC. This encodes CASSVAVARNEQFF.

This clonotype was detected a few times. The chain recombines TRBV4-3 with TRBJ1-3, with 7 bases lining up with TRBD1. This CDR3 is built from 15 residues. V was clipped by 0 bases and J by 1 base; unmatched bases: 0. Germline CDR1 is LGHNA and CDR2 is YSLEER. The CDR3: CASSQDRGSGNTIYF. The DNA for the CDR3 is TGCGCCAGCAGCCAAGACAGGGGGTCTGGAAACACCATATATTTT.

This clonotype occurred a few times. The chain has TRBV7-9 and TRBJ2-7; 8 bases are a match to TRBD2. V shed 5 bases, J shed 3 bases, and the junction held 12 bases outside the gene matches. CDR1 SEHNR and CDR2 FQNEAQ come from the germline V gene (reference sequence). This CDR3 has 16 amino acids. The CDR3, as DNA: TGTGCCAGCAGCGCTGTTTCGGGAGGGCGGAACTACGAGCAGTACTTC. It is translated as CASSAVSGGRNYEQYF.

In its sample, this clonotype was seen a few times. CDR3 nucleotides: TGTGCCTGGGCGACAGGGGTCGGTTCCTACGAGCAGTACTTC. Protein product: CAWATGVGSYEQYF. The rearrangement joins TRBV30 to TRBJ2-7, with TRBD1 matching 8 bases. The CDR3 is 14 residues long. J lost 1 base, V lost 5 bases, and 7 bases had no gene match. CDR1 is GTSNPN, CDR2 SVGIG, per germline (reference sequence).

This chain uses TRBV20-1 with TRBJ2-7, with D unresolved. The V end lost 0 bases, the J end lost 1 base, and 10 bases lay between the germline ends. Looked up from germline, CDR1 is DFQATT and CDR2 is SNEGSKA (reference sequence). CDR3 length: 14 amino acids. The CDR3: CSARDSASSYEQYF. The CDR3 coding sequence is TGCAGTGCTAGAGATAGTGCTAGTTCCTACGAGCAGTACTTC.

This clonotype was counted once. This chain uses TRBV11-2 with TRBJ2-1, with 16 bases aligning to TRBD2. CDR1 is SGHAT, CDR2 FQNNGV, per germline. Losses at the gene ends were 5 bases for V and 5 bases for J; bases not matched to a gene: 12. The CDR3 has 19 amino acids. CDR3 DNA: TGTGCCAGCAGCGCTCCGGGACTAGCGGGAGGGCCTGTGGACAATGAGCAGTTCTTC. Translating gives CASSAPGLAGGPVDNEQFF. The full variable domain, with the rest looked up from reference TRBV11-2 and TRBJ2-1, is EAGVAQSPRYKIIEKRQSVAFWCNPISGHATLYWYQQILGQGPKLLIQFQNNGVVDDSQLPKDRFSAERLKGVDSTLKIQPAKLEDSAVYLCASSAPGLAGGPVDNEQFFGPGTRLTVL.

This clonotype was counted a few times. The chain joins TRBV6-5 to TRBJ2-7; no firm D call. Germline CDR1 is MNHEY and CDR2 is SVGAGI. Between the trimmed V and J ends, which lost 2 bases and 0 bases, there was a span of 8 bases. The CDR3 is 14 residues long. CDR3 loop: CASSYIPNSYEQYF. In DNA, the CDR3 is TGTGCCAGCAGTTACATCCCGAACTCCTACGAGCAGTACTTC.

A few counts support this clonotype. The V call is TRBV5-1, the J call TRBJ2-1; a possible D gene is TRBD1 (6 bases). The V gene's germline CDR1 is SGHRS and CDR2 YFSETQ. CDR3 length: 15 amino acids. V shed 0 bases and J shed 5 bases, with 12 bases lying between them. CDR3 bases: TGCGCCAGCAGCTTGGTACAGGGCACCCACAATGAGCAGTTCTTC. Protein product: CASSLVQGTHNEQFF.

This chain uses TRBV24-1 with TRBJ2-1; 7 bases agree with TRBD1. CDR1 and CDR2 from the germline V gene are KGHDR and SFDVKD. There are 15 residues in the CDR3. With V trimmed by 6 bases and J by 4 bases, 8 bases remained unmatched. In DNA form, the CDR3 reads TGTGCCACCAGTCGGGACAGTTGGTCTTACAATGAGCAGTTCTTC. As protein: CATSRDSWSYNEQFF.

The sample holds a few counts of this clonotype. The chain carries TRBV7-3 and TRBJ2-3; D remains unclear. The CDR3 sequence is 13 residues long. Germline CDR1 reads SGHTA; CDR2 reads FQGTGA. The V end was cut by 5 bases, the J end by 2 bases, with 8 bases between. The CDR3 sequence is CASSAWTTDTQYF. CDR3 DNA: TGTGCCAGCAGCGCCTGGACCACAGATACGCAGTATTTT.

This clonotype has a handful of counts. V gene TRBV5-1 combines with J gene TRBJ1-1; D is perhaps TRBD1 (6 bases). Trimming stripped 4 bases from V and 7 bases from J, with 11 bases between. The germline gives CDR1 SGHRS, CDR2 YFSETQ. The CDR3 has 12 residues. The CDR3 DNA follows: TGCGCCAGCAGCCCCCAGGGGTTTGAAGCTTTCTTT. Protein: CASSPQGFEAFF.

This chain joins TRBV13 and TRBJ2-2, with 9 bases matching TRBD1. The CDR3 length is 19 residues. The V and J ends lost 3 bases and 4 bases, in that order; junction bases with no gene match: 15. Germline assignment: CDR1 PRHDT and CDR2 FYEKMQ (reference sequence). CDR3 loop: CASSFTRTRDRDRTGELFF. The CDR3 DNA sequence: TGTGCCAGCAGCTTCACTCGGACCCGGGACAGGGATCGCACCGGGGAGCTGTTTTTT. Combining the CDR3 with reference TRBV13 and TRBJ2-2 gives the whole variable domain AAGVIQSPRHLIKEKRETATLKCYPIPRHDTVYWYQQGPGQDPQFLISFYEKMQSDKGSIPDRFSAQQFSDYHSELNMSSLELGDSALYFCASSFTRTRDRDRTGELFFGEGSRLTVL.

Of note for this clonotype: At one boundary the junction diverges from the germline segment, which might be a read error. V and J are TRBV25-1 and TRBJ2-5; 8 bases align to TRBD1. The CDR3 is made up of 16 amino acids. The germline V gene encodes CDR1 MGHDK and CDR2 SYGVNS. The CDR3 DNA is TGTGCCCGCAGTGAATCGAGACAGGGGCCAGAGTGGACCCAGTACTTC. Translated, it gives CARSESRQGPEWTQYF.